This is a list of T cell receptor beta chains from one sample in a study of a mutant IDH1 vaccine in newly diagnosed glioma. TCRdb's copy holds only in-frame clones and misses some; the assay was immunoSEQ multiplex PCR. The sample has approximately 61,000 clones, under 90% seen once. For these TCRs, the target antigens are not known. The specimen was PBMCs, collected from a glioma patient whose treatment included an IDH1 peptide vaccine. The receptor set was obtained from a woman in her forties or fifties with glioma. Each CDR3 is given with its conserved first and last residue. A D gene is named only where the DNA matches it firmly. For some rows the clone size is stated as once, few or many, or as a class when expanded; others skip it.

NA,TRBV4-1,TRBJ2-7,NA,TGCGCCAGCAGCCAAGATACGTCGGCAGGAGTTTCCTTC,CASSQDTSAGVSF
once,TRBV7-2,TRBJ2-7,NA,TGTGCCAGCAGTTCAGCCTACGAGCAGTACTTC,CASSSAYEQYF
few,TRBV7-8,TRBJ1-3,TRBD1,TGTGCCAGCAGCTTAGGGGCAGGGGGAAGTGGAAACACCATATATTTT,CASSLGAGGSGNTIYF
few,TRBV4-1,TRBJ1-2,NA,TGCGCCAGCAGCCAAGATAAAGACAGGACTAACTATGGCTACACCTTC,CASSQDKDRTNYGYTF
NA,TRBV29-1,TRBJ1-2,TRBD1,TGCAGCTCTGGACAGGGCTTAAATAACTATGGCTACACCTTC,CSSGQGLNNYGYTF
NA,TRBV5-1,TRBJ1-6,TRBD1,TGCGCCAGCAGCCCGGGACAGGGCAGTAATTCACCCCTCCACTTT,CASSPGQGSNSPLHF
once,TRBV5-6,TRBJ2-2,NA,TGTGCCAGCAGCTACTGGGTTGGAGCGAACACCGGGGAGCTGTTTTTT,CASSYWVGANTGELFF
NA,TRBV29-1,TRBJ2-7,TRBD1,TGCAGCGTTGGACTCGGGACAGGGGGCGAGCAGTACTTC,CSVGLGTGGEQYF
NA,TRBV9,TRBJ1-5,NA,TGTGCCAGCAGCGTAGGTGGGCATAGCAATCAGCCCCAGCATTTT,CASSVGGHSNQPQHF
once,TRBV6-1,TRBJ1-2,NA,TGTGCCAGCACCCGGGAGAGGGCCAACTATGGCTACACCTTC,CASTRERANYGYTF
NA,TRBV5-1,TRBJ2-7,NA,TGCGCCAGCAGCTTGGTAAGGGGTTCGTACGAGCAGTACTTC,CASSLVRGSYEQYF
NA,TRBV19,TRBJ1-4,TRBD1,TGTGCCAGTAGACAGCCGCTGACAGGGTCTGGTGAAAAACTGTTTTTT,CASRQPLTGSGEKLFF
NA,TRBV27,TRBJ1-1,TRBD1,TGTGCCAGCAGGGGTACAGGGGGCCGCACTGAAGCTTTCTTT,CASRGTGGRTEAFF
NA,TRBV19,TRBJ1-1,NA,TGTGCCAGTAGCCAGGGGCGGTCTGGCACTGAAGCTTTCTTT,CASSQGRSGTEAFF
NA,TRBV9,TRBJ1-3,TRBD1,TGTGCCAGCAGCCCAGGGGGGATGTCTGGAAACACCATATATTTT,CASSPGGMSGNTIYF
NA,TRBV5-4,TRBJ2-3,NA,TGTGCCAGCAGCGGGGGGCAGTTCACAGATACGCAGTATTTT,CASSGGQFTDTQYF
NA,TRBV28,TRBJ1-1,TRBD1,TGTGCCAGCAGTCCCGCGGAGGGGGCCGGGACTGAAGCTTTCTTT,CASSPAEGAGTEAFF
NA,TRBV5-1,TRBJ2-1,TRBD1,TGCGCCAGCAGTTTAACAGGGGGTAGCTACAATGAGCAGTTCTTC,CASSLTGGSYNEQFF
NA,TRBV4-2,TRBJ1-2,NA,TGTGCCAGCAGCCAAGATGGGGGGAGCTATGGCTACACTTTC,CASSQDGGSYGYTF
once,TRBV19,TRBJ2-4,TRBD2,TGTGCCAGTAGTATAATTTTAGCGGGGGGCCATGCCAAAAACATTCAGTACTTC,CASSIILAGGHAKNIQYF
NA,TRBV6-6,TRBJ2-1,TRBD2,TGTGCCAGCAGTCCGACTCTAGCGGGGGACATCAATGAGCAGTTCTTC,CASSPTLAGDINEQFF
NA,TRBV19,TRBJ1-1,NA,TGTGCCAGTAGTATAGATCGGGGGGTCACTGAAGCTTTCTTT,CASSIDRGVTEAFF
medium-sized,TRBV2,TRBJ1-5,NA,TGTGCCAGCAGTTACGGAGAGTCTTACAAAGGACTGCCCCAGCATTTT,CASSYGESYKGLPQHF
few,TRBV6-1,TRBJ1-2,TRBD1,TGTGCCAGCAGACAGGACAGGAACTATGGCTACACCTTC,CASRQDRNYGYTF
NA,TRBV5-4,TRBJ2-7,NA,TGTGCCAGCAGCTTGTTCGGTACCTTACTGGGCTACGAGCAGTACTTC,CASSLFGTLLGYEQYF
NA,TRBV9,TRBJ1-1,NA,TGTGCCAGCAGCCGGGACGGTACTGGGAACACTGAAGCTTTCTTT,CASSRDGTGNTEAFF
NA,TRBV5-4,TRBJ2-7,NA,TGTGCCAGCAGCTTGGTCGGCAGATACGAGCAGTACTTC,CASSLVGRYEQYF
few,TRBV19,TRBJ1-1,NA,TGTGCCAGTAGTGTATTGGACAGTAACACTGAAGCTTTCTTT,CASSVLDSNTEAFF
NA,TRBV4-2,TRBJ1-5,TRBD1,TGTGCCAGCAGCCAAGTCCAGGGGGCCGGCAATCAGCCCCAGCATTTT,CASSQVQGAGNQPQHF
NA,TRBV7-2,TRBJ2-5,TRBD1,TGTGCCAGCTGTTTCTTACTGACAGGGAAAGAGACCCAGTACTTC,CASCFLLTGKETQYF
NA,TRBV7-6,TRBJ2-1,TRBD2,TGTGCCAGCAGCCCCGGACTAGTCGAGCAGTTCTTC,CASSPGLVEQFF
NA,TRBV11-3,TRBJ2-4,TRBD2,TGTGCCAGCAGCTGGACTAGCGGAGCCAAAAACATTCAGTACTTC,CASSWTSGAKNIQYF
NA,TRBV30,TRBJ1-1,TRBD1,TGTGCCTGGAGTGATCCCCGACAGGGGGCCCCTTCTAGGACTGAAGCTTTCTTT,CAWSDPRQGAPSRTEAFF
many,TRBV6-5,TRBJ1-5,TRBD1,TGTGCCAGCAGTTTGAATCCCGGACAGGGGGATCAGCCCCAGCATTTT,CASSLNPGQGDQPQHF
once,TRBV2,TRBJ2-5,TRBD1,TGTGCCAGCAGCAAAACAGGGGAAAAACTGGAGACCCAGTACTTC,CASSKTGEKLETQYF
NA,TRBV7-2,TRBJ2-7,TRBD1,TGTGCCAGCAGCTTTGGACAGGTCCGCTACGAGCAGTACTTC,CASSFGQVRYEQYF
NA,TRBV9,TRBJ1-2,TRBD1,TGTGCCAGCAGCGCGACCTTAGACTTGGGACAGGGATTATTTGGCTACACCTTC,CASSATLDLGQGLFGYTF
once,TRBV10-3,TRBJ1-1,NA,TGTGCCATCAGTGGGGGGGGGCTGAACACTGAAGCTTTCTTT,CAISGGGLNTEAFF
NA,TRBV9,TRBJ1-6,NA,TGTGCCAGCAGCAGGGACTGGGACACCGAATCACCCCTCCACTTT,CASSRDWDTESPLHF
NA,TRBV5-8,TRBJ2-5,NA,TGTGCCAGCAGCGTTGGACGGGGGCAAGGAGAAGAGACCCAGTACTTC,CASSVGRGQGEETQYF
NA,TRBV10-3,TRBJ1-2,NA,TGTGCCATCAGTGGACAGACGAACTATGGCTACACCTTC,CAISGQTNYGYTF
NA,TRBV19,TRBJ2-3,NA,TGTGCCAGAACCTCCGGGCAGAAAGAGGGAGATACGCAGTATTTT,CARTSGQKEGDTQYF
NA,TRBV4-1,TRBJ1-2,NA,TGCGCCAGCAGCCAAGAGTTCGGGGTCCTCTATGGCTACACCTTC,CASSQEFGVLYGYTF
NA,TRBV6-1,TRBJ1-5,NA,TGTGCCAGCAGTGAAGCGTCAAGGGGTCAGCCCCAGCATTTT,CASSEASRGQPQHF
NA,TRBV9,TRBJ2-5,NA,NA,CASSVATGAQWTGPPKYF